A single sample is the source of the 2 T cell receptor beta chains below, sequenced in a study of control samples from healthy donors and cancer patients. Only in-frame clones appear in the TCRdb table, and some are missing; sequencing was by immunoSEQ multiplex PCR. The sample includes tens of thousands of clones, roughly 90% of them seen just once. Sequenced sample: blood. Receptor source: a woman between 65 and 79 years old in good health.

This chain connects TRBV12-3 or TRBV12-4 to TRBJ2-5; a possible D gene is TRBD2 (5 bases). V lost 4 bases and J lost 5, with 5 bases in between. The CDR3 has 11 residues. The CDR3 region is CASSWRETQYF. The CDR3 DNA reads TGTGCCAGCAGTTGGAGGGAGACCCAGTACTTC.

The V and J genes are TRBV12-3 or TRBV12-4 and TRBJ1-1; D unclear. Between the trimmed V and J ends, which lost 1 base and 8 bases, there was a span of 8 bases. CDR3 length: 12 amino acids. CDR3 DNA sequence: TGTGCCAGCAGTTTAGATGTCGGCGAAGCTTTCTTT. This translates into CASSLDVGEAFF.